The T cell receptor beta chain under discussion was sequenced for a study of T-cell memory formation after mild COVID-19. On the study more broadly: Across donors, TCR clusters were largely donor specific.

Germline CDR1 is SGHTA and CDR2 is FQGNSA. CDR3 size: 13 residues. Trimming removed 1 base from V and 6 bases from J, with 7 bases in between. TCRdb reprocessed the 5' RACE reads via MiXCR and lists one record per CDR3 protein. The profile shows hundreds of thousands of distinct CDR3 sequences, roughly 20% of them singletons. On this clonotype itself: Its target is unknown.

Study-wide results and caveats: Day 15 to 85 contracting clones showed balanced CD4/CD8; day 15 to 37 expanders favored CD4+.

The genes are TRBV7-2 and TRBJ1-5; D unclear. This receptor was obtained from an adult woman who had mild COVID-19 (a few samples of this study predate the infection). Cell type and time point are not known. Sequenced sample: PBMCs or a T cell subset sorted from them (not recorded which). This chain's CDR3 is CASSLEGRQPQHF. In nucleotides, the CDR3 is TGTGCCAGCAGCTTAGAGGGTCGTCAGCCCCAGCATTTT.